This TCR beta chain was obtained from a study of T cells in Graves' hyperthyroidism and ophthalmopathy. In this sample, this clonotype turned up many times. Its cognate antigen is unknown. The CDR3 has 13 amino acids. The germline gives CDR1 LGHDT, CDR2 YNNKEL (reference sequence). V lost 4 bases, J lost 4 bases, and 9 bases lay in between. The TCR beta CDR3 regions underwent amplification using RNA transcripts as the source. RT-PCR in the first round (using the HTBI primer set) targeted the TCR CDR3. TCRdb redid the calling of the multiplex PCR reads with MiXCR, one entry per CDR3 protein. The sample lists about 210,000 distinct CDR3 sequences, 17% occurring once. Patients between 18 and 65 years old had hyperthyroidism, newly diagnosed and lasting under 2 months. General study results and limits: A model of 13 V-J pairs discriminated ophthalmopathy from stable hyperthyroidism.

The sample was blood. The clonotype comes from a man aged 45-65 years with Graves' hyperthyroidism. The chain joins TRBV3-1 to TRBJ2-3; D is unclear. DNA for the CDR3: TGTGCCAGCAGCCGCGACGGTCCAGATACGCAGTATTTT. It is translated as CASSRDGPDTQYF.